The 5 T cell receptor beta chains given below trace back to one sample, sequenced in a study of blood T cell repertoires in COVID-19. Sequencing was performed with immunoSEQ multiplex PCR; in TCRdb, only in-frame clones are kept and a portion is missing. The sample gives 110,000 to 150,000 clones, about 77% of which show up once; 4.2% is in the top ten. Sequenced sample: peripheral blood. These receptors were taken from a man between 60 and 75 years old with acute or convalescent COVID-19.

CDR3 residues: CASSFRPGTGNTIYF. CDR3 bases: TGTGCCAGCAGCTTTAGGCCGGGGACTGGAAACACCATATATTTT. The chain is built from TRBV4-2 and TRBJ1-3; D gene unclear. This CDR3 region has 15 residues. V lost 5 bases to trimming and J lost 2 bases, with 13 bases between them. Germline CDR1 is LGHNA and CDR2 is YNFKEQ.

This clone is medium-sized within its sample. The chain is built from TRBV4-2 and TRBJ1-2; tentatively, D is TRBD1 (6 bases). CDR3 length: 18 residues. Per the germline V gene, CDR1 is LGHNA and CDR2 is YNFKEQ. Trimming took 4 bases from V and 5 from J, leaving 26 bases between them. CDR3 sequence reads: CASSPEGPTGSSPYGYTF. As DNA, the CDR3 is TGTGCCAGCAGCCCAGAGGGCCCCACAGGGTCCAGCCCGTATGGCTACACCTTC.

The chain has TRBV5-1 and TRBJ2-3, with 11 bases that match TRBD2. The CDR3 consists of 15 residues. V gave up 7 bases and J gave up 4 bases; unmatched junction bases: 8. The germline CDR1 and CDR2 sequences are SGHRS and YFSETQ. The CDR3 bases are TGCGCCAGCTCTACTAGCGGGAGTCGGGCAGATACGCAGTATTTT. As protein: CASSTSGSRADTQYF.

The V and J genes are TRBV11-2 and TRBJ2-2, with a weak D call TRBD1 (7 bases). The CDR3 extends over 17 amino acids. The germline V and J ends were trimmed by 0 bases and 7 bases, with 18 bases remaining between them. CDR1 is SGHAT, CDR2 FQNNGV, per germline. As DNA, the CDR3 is TGTGCCAGCAGCTTAGAAGTTATTCGGAGGGGGCGCGGGGAGCTGTTTTTT. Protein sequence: CASSLEVIRRGRGELFF. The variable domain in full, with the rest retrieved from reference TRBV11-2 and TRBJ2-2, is EAGVAQSPRYKIIEKRQSVAFWCNPISGHATLYWYQQILGQGPKLLIQFQNNGVVDDSQLPKDRFSAERLKGVDSTLKIQPAKLEDSAVYLCASSLEVIRRGRGELFFGEGSRLTVL.

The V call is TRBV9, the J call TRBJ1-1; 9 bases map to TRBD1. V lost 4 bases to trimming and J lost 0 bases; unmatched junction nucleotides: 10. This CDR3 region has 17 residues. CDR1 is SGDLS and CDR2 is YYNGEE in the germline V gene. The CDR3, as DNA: TGTGCCAGCAGCCGTGGACAGGGGAGTTTCATGAACACTGAAGCTTTCTTT. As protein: CASSRGQGSFMNTEAFF.